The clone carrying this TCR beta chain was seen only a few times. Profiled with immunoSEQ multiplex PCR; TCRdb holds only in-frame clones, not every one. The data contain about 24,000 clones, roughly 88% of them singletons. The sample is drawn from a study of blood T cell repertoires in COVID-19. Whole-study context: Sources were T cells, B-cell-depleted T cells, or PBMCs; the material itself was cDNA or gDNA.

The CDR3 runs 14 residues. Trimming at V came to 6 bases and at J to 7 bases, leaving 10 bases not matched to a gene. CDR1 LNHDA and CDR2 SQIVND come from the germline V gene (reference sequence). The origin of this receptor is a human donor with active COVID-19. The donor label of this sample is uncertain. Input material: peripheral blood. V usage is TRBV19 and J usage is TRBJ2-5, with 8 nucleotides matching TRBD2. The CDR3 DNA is TGTGCCAGTAGCCAGAGCGGGAGTGGGGGGACCCAGTACTTC. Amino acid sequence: CASSQSGSGGTQYF.